This T cell receptor beta chain stems from a study of T-cell reconstitution after alpha-beta-depleted transplantation in children. Construction of the TCRbeta library involved unique molecular identifiers. One entry per CDR3 protein, called by TCRdb with MiXCR from the PCR reads. The table records under 300,000 distinct CDR3 sequences, approximately 10% of them present only once. CDR1 is SQVTM and CDR2 is ANQGSEA in the germline V gene. The length of the CDR3 is 15 residues. In the case of this clonotype: What it binds is not known. The junction differs from germline at one of its ends, possibly a read error.

Notes on the study in general: Several hundred expanded graft clones reportedly were the source of alpha-beta T cells about two months after transplant. T-cell numbers and diversity one year post-transplant derived largely from freshly generated T cells.

The chain combines TRBV29-1 with TRBJ1-1, with D possibly being TRBD1 (5 bases). The specimen comprised peripheral blood, sampled 180 days after TCRalphabeta/CD19-depleted stem cell transplant. This receptor was taken from a male patient aged 2-9 years who had a stem cell transplant for chronic granulomatous disease, so the T cells may come from the graft donor. Here the CDR3 DNA reads TGCAGCGTTTTCGCGCAGGGCTGGGGGAACACTGGAGCTTTCTTT. Amino acids: CSVFAQGWGNTGAFF.